These 3 T cell receptor beta chains share one sample of origin, sequenced in a study of CD8+ T cells in alopecia areata. Once RNA had been extracted, it was reverse transcribed into cDNA to act as the sequencing template. TCRdb's table, derived via immunoSEQ multiplex PCR, lists solely in-frame clones and lacks some. Found here are some 30,000 clones, 65% to 80% of them singletons; the top ten hold 15% to 20%. The sequenced sample was NKG2D-low CD8+ T cells sorted from blood. These receptors all come from a human donor with alopecia areata.

The chain combines TRBV2 with TRBJ2-3; D ambiguous. The germline gives CDR1 SNHLY, CDR2 FYNNEI. The CDR3 sequence is 13 residues long. Trimming took 6 bases from V and 1 from J, leaving 8 bases between them. The CDR3 DNA follows: TGTGCCAGCAGCCCGTCTCGCACAGATACGCAGTATTTT. Translating it yields CASSPSRTDTQYF.

The gene calls are TRBV4-1 and TRBJ2-1, with 8 nucleotides matching TRBD2. The V and J ends lost 4 bases and 2 bases, in that order; junction bases with no gene match: 1. The germline gives CDR1 MGHRA, CDR2 YSYEKL. This CDR3 comprises 14 residues. The CDR3 sequence is CASSLSGAYNEQFF. CDR3 in DNA: TGCGCCAGCAGCCTTAGCGGGGCCTACAATGAGCAGTTCTTC.

The chain joins TRBV2 to TRBJ2-1; weak D call: TRBD1 (6 bases). The V gene lost 4 bases and the J gene lost 1 base, with 11 bases spanning the gap. The CDR3 extends over 15 amino acids. CDR1 and CDR2 (germline): SNHLY, FYNNEI. The CDR3 region has the DNA TGTGCCAGCAGTGGTACAGGGTCGTCCTACAATGAGCAGTTCTTC. Translating gives CASSGTGSSYNEQFF. Full variable domain (rest looked up from reference TRBV2 and TRBJ2-1): EPEVTQTPSHQVTQMGQEVILRCVPISNHLYFYWYRQILGQKVEFLVSFYNNEISEKSEIFDDQFSVERPDGSNFTLKIRSTKLEDSAMYFCASSGTGSSYNEQFFGPGTRLTVL.